This T cell receptor (beta chain) came from a study of blood T cells in healthy people across ages. Trimming at V came to 0 bases and at J to 7 bases, leaving 21 bases not matched to a gene. Per the germline V gene, CDR1 is LNHDA and CDR2 is SQIVND (reference sequence). This CDR3 is built from 20 residues. To note about this clonotype: What it binds is unknown.

Next came a second PCR, run for about 7 to 12 cycles, which used a sample-barcoded 5' primer along with a J-beta primer mix. Using its own MiXCR run on the 5' RACE reads, TCRdb lists one record per CDR3 protein. The data contain around 1.1 million distinct CDR3 sequences, about two fifths of them singletons. General observations from the study: The CMV status of each donor remained undetermined, and this could have confounded shifts in expanded clonotypes.

Sequencing was carried out using blood. This sequence was found in a man younger than 35 in good health. This chain joins TRBV19 and TRBJ2-1; 7 bases line up with TRBD1. CDR3 protein: CASSIDLYRGRAQRENEQFF. CDR3 bases: TGTGCCAGTAGTATAGATCTTTATAGGGGGCGAGCCCAGAGAGAAAATGAGCAGTTCTTC.